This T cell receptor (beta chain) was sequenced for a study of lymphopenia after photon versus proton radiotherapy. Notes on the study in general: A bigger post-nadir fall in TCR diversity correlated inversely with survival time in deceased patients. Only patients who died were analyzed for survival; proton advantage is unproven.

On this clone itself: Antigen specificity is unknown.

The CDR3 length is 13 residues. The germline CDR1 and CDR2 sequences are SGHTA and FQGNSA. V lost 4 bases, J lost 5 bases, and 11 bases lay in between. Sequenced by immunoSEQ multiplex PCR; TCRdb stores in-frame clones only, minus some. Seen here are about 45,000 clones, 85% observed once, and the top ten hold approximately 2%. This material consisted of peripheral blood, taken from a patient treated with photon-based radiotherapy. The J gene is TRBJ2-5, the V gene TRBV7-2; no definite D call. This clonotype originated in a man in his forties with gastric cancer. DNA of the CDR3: TGTGCCAGCAGCTCAGCTTTGGGGGAGACCCAGTACTTC. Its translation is CASSSALGETQYF.